The 26 T cell receptor beta chains listed next were all sequenced from one sample in a study of shared clonotypes between healthy human individuals. Cells designated naive CD8 were CD45RO-negative and were positively selected for CCR7, with terminally differentiated effector memory CD45RA+ cells excluded. Clones were sequenced by immunoSEQ multiplex PCR, and TCRdb holds only the in-frame ones, with some missing. The sample holds about 680,000 clones, roughly 94% seen once. Specimen: naive CD8+ T cells sorted from blood. The receptors here all came from a man under 40 in good health.

J is TRBJ1-4 and V is TRBV2, with 8 bases matching TRBD1. The germline V gene has CDR1 SNHLY and CDR2 FYNNEI. CDR3 length: 14 amino acids. J lost 7 bases, V lost 6 bases, and 7 bases had no gene match. The CDR3 DNA follows: TGTGCCAGCAGGGCAGGGGGCGGAGGTGAAAAACTGTTTTTT. Translation: CASRAGGGGEKLFF.

The J gene is TRBJ2-1, the V gene TRBV5-4; tentative D call: TRBD1 (6 bases). In germline, CDR1 is SGHNT, CDR2 YYREEE (reference sequence). The CDR3 runs 15 residues. Trimming pared 2 bases from V and 9 bases from J, leaving 18 bases between. CDR3 nucleotide sequence: TGTGCCAGCAGCTTTGTTCCCCAGGGGTCCGTTGAGCAGTTCTTC. Residues: CASSFVPQGSVEQFF. The full variable domain, with the rest looked up from reference TRBV5-4 and TRBJ2-1, is ETGVTQSPTHLIKTRGQQVTLRCSSQSGHNTVSWYQQALGQGPQFIFQYYREEENGRGNFPPRFSGLQFPNYSSELNVNALELDDSALYLCASSFVPQGSVEQFFGPGTRLTVL.

This sequence joins TRBV11-2 and TRBJ2-7; possible D gene TRBD2, 5 bases. Trimming pared 3 bases from V and 4 bases from J, leaving 7 bases between. Per the germline V gene, CDR1 is SGHAT and CDR2 is FQNNGV. There are 12 residues in the CDR3. The CDR3 loop reads CASSFPGYEQYF. Written as DNA, the CDR3 is TGTGCCAGCAGCTTCCCGGGATACGAGCAGTACTTC.

This chain uses TRBV27 with TRBJ1-2; 8 nucleotides match TRBD1. The CDR3 is 15 residues long. Looked up from germline, CDR1 is MNHEY and CDR2 is SMNVEV (reference sequence). V lost 3 bases, J lost 6 bases, and 9 bases stayed unmatched. For the CDR3, the DNA is TGTGCCAGCAGTTTTCAGGGGGCGCATATCCATGGCTACACCTTC. Translated, it gives CASSFQGAHIHGYTF.

This chain joins TRBV15 and TRBJ1-5, with 8 bases aligning to TRBD1. The CDR3 consists of 15 residues. Trimming cost V 3 bases and J 5 bases; bases outside gene matches: 6. Germline V gives CDR1 LNHNV, CDR2 YYDKDF (reference sequence). The CDR3 DNA sequence: TGTGCCACCAGCAGGACAGGGGTTTCGGATCAGCCCCAGCATTTT. Residues: CATSRTGVSDQPQHF.

The chain recombines TRBV15 with TRBJ1-3; no clear D gene. Germline V gene sequence: CDR1 LNHNV, CDR2 YYDKDF (reference sequence). This CDR3 spans 15 amino acids. Trimming removed 1 base from V and 0 bases from J, with 7 bases in between. CDR3 DNA: TGTGCCACCAGCAGAGGAACCCTCTCTGGAAACACCATATATTTT. It is translated as CATSRGTLSGNTIYF.

Comment on this clone: The sample carries other DNA sequences with the same CDR3. The chain carries TRBV27 and TRBJ2-1; D perhaps matches TRBD1 (6 bases). This CDR3 contains 14 residues. Per germline, CDR1 MNHEY and CDR2 SMNVEV (reference sequence). The germline V and J ends were trimmed by 2 bases and 4 bases, with 9 bases remaining between them. The CDR3 here is CASSLGGTYNEQFF. The CDR3 coding sequence is TGTGCCAGCAGTTTAGGGGGCACGTACAATGAGCAGTTCTTC.

The chain links TRBV19 to TRBJ2-1, with TRBD2 matching over 11 bases. This CDR3 has 17 residues. The junction had 11 bases not matched to a gene; V was cut back by 3 bases and J by 7 bases. Germline V gene data show CDR1 as LNHDA and CDR2 as SQIVND (reference sequence). CDR3 sequence reads: CASSIGTSGKVANEQFF. CDR3 bases: TGTGCCAGTAGTATCGGGACTAGCGGCAAAGTGGCTAATGAGCAGTTCTTC. Full variable domain (remainder filled in from reference TRBV19 and TRBJ2-1): DGGITQSPKYLFRKEGQNVTLSCEQNLNHDAMYWYRQDPGQGLRLIYYSQIVNDFQKGDIAEGYSVSREKKESFPLTVTSAQKNPTAFYLCASSIGTSGKVANEQFFGPGTRLTVL.

The chain links TRBV10-3 to TRBJ2-7; tentatively, D is TRBD1 or TRBD2 (5 bases each). CDR1 is ENHRY, CDR2 SYGVKD, per germline. The V and J ends lost 5 bases and 0 bases respectively, with 11 bases between them. The CDR3 runs to 14 residues. The CDR3 sequence is CAISSGTNSYEQYF. The CDR3 region has the DNA TGTGCCATCAGTTCCGGGACGAACTCCTACGAGCAGTACTTC.

The chain couples TRBV29-1 to TRBJ2-7, with a possible D match to TRBD2 (6 bases). Trimming removed 1 base from V and 4 bases from J, with 14 bases in between. Germline assignment: CDR1 SQVTM and CDR2 ANQGSEA. The CDR3 loop spans 14 amino acids. CDR3 residues: CSVEVGGIHYEQYF. The DNA of the CDR3 is TGCAGCGTTGAAGTGGGGGGAATCCATTACGAGCAGTACTTC.

The chain carries TRBV27 and TRBJ1-4; TRBD1 might be the D (5 bases). V lost 4 bases to trimming and J lost 0 bases, with 12 bases between them. From germline, CDR1 is MNHEY and CDR2 SMNVEV (reference sequence). CDR3 length: 16 amino acids. This CDR3 is CASSSYLGATNEKLFF. DNA of the CDR3: TGTGCCAGCAGTTCGTATCTGGGGGCAACTAATGAAAAACTGTTTTTT.

This clone was seen once. The chain links TRBV28 to TRBJ2-5, with D unclear. Germline V CDR1 and CDR2: MDHEN, SYDVKM. The CDR3 has 15 amino acids. V was shortened by 6 bases and J by 1 base, with 15 bases between the two germline ends. The CDR3 reads CASRQEKYTQETQYF. The CDR3 DNA reads TGTGCCAGCAGGCAGGAAAAATACACCCAAGAGACCCAGTACTTC.

The chain combines TRBV7-9 with TRBJ2-3; 8 bases agree with TRBD2. Trimming at V came to 8 bases and at J to 5 bases, leaving 9 bases not matched to a gene. The length of the CDR3 is 14 residues. Germline CDR1 and CDR2: SEHNR and FQNEAQ (reference sequence). This CDR3 is CASEGREVRDTQYF. The CDR3 nucleotides are TGTGCCAGCGAGGGGCGGGAGGTGAGAGATACGCAGTATTTT.

As for this clone: The same CDR3 arises from other DNA sequences in this sample as well. The genes are TRBV7-9 and TRBJ1-5; D gene ambiguous. The CDR3 loop spans 12 amino acids. The ends were cut back, 0 bases at V and 5 bases at J, with 2 bases in the middle. Germline V gene sequence: CDR1 SEHNR, CDR2 FQNEAQ (reference sequence). The CDR3 bases are TGTGCCAGCAGCTTAGCGGATCAGCCCCAGCATTTT. Protein product: CASSLADQPQHF.

About this clone: Different DNA sequences within this sample yield the same CDR3. The chain is built from TRBV7-6 and TRBJ2-1; D unresolved. V lost 1 base and J lost 6, with 7 bases in between. The CDR3 length is 13 residues. CDR1 is SGHVS, CDR2 FNYEAQ, per germline. CDR3 DNA sequence: TGTGCCAGCAGCTTAGGTCCTGGCAATGAGCAGTTCTTC. Translated: CASSLGPGNEQFF.

The chain employs TRBV7-2 and TRBJ1-4, with 9 nucleotides matching TRBD1. There are 18 residues in the CDR3. Germline V lookup: CDR1 SGHTA, CDR2 FQGNSA. After removal of 5 bases from V and 8 bases from J, the junction contained 18 bases not matched to a gene. CDR3 residues: CASSQTNWDRAFGEKLFF. The CDR3 DNA is TGTGCCAGCAGCCAAACAAATTGGGACAGGGCTTTTGGGGAAAAACTGTTTTTT.

The chain recombines TRBV9 with TRBJ1-1; unclear D gene. The CDR3 totals 11 residues. Per the germline V gene, CDR1 is SGDLS and CDR2 is YYNGEE. V dropped 4 bases and J dropped 10 bases, with 11 bases sitting between them. The CDR3 DNA sequence: TGTGCCAGCAGCTCACGGAGTGGAGCTTTCTTT. It is translated as CASSSRSGAFF.

As for this clone: The sample holds other DNA sequences that translate to the same CDR3. The V gene is TRBV6-1, the J gene TRBJ1-5, with D hard to call. The CDR3 loop spans 12 amino acids. In germline, CDR1 is MNHNS, CDR2 SASEGT. V lost 1 base to trimming and J lost 4 bases, with 2 bases between them. The CDR3 DNA is TGTGCCAGCAGTGAAGGTAATCAGCCCCAGCATTTT. This gives the protein CASSEGNQPQHF.

This clone was detected once. The chain is built from TRBV19 and TRBJ2-4, with D possibly being TRBD1 (5 bases). Germline V CDR1 and CDR2: LNHDA, SQIVND (reference sequence). This CDR3 has 19 amino acids. Deletions cut 2 bases from V and 0 bases from J, with 20 bases between. The CDR3 spells CASSINTGKLILAKNIQYF. The CDR3 nucleotides read TGTGCCAGTAGTATAAATACAGGAAAACTGATCTTAGCCAAAAACATTCAGTACTTC.

The chain uses TRBV28 and TRBJ1-5; no clear D gene. Germline V lookup: CDR1 MDHEN, CDR2 SYDVKM. This CDR3 contains 14 residues. V lost 5 bases and J lost 0, with 8 bases in between. The CDR3 DNA is TGTGCCAGCAGTCTATCTTATAGCAATCAGCCCCAGCATTTT. Translated: CASSLSYSNQPQHF.

The DNA of the CDR3 is TGTGCCAGCAAGAGCGGAAACACCATATATTTT. Protein sequence: CASKSGNTIYF. This chain joins TRBV11-2 and TRBJ1-3, with no clear D. The CDR3 has 11 amino acids. V was shortened by 7 bases and J by 4 bases, with 5 bases between the two germline ends. Germline V CDR1 and CDR2: SGHAT, FQNNGV.

This clone came up once. The chain recombines TRBV13 with TRBJ2-1; D perhaps matches TRBD2 (5 bases). With 0 bases removed from V and 5 bases from J, the gap between germline ends came to 8 bases. This CDR3 has 14 residues. Germline V gene data show CDR1 as PRHDT and CDR2 as FYEKMQ (reference sequence). The CDR3 DNA is TGTGCCAGCAGCTTAGGGGCTAGCAACAATGAGCAGTTCTTC. It yields the protein CASSLGASNNEQFF.

The chain combines TRBV29-1 with TRBJ1-2, with TRBD1 identical over 7 bases. Germline V gives CDR1 SQVTM, CDR2 ANQGSEA. The V and J ends lost 4 bases and 4 bases, in that order; junction bases with no gene match: 6. CDR3 length: 13 amino acids. The CDR3 bases are TGCAGCGTTGGTGAGGGGGCAATCTATGGCTACACCTTC. This encodes CSVGEGAIYGYTF.

As regards this clone: One junction end does not reproduce the germline sequence, and a read error may be involved. The V and J genes are TRBV7-7 and TRBJ2-3; 7 nucleotides align to TRBD2. The germline gives CDR1 SSHAT, CDR2 FNYEAQ (reference sequence). The CDR3 is made up of 16 amino acids. In nucleotides, the CDR3 is TGTGCTAGCACCACGCTCGGGGGAGGGCCGATTGATACGCAGTATTTT. This gives the protein CASTTLGGGPIDTQYF. The full variable domain, rest sourced from reference TRBV7-7 and TRBJ2-3, is GAGVSQSPRYKVTKRGQDVTLRCDPISSHATLYWYQQALGQGPEFLTYFNYEAQPDKSGLPSDRFSAERPEGSISTLTIQRTEQRDSAMYRCASTTLGGGPIDTQYFGPGTRLTVL.

The genes are TRBV7-9 and TRBJ2-1; no definite D call. The CDR3 has 16 amino acids. The germline V gene has CDR1 SEHNR and CDR2 FQNEAQ (reference sequence). Trimming cost V 2 bases and J 3 bases, with 14 bases left between them. The CDR3 here is CASSLIISANYNEQFF. The CDR3 DNA reads TGTGCCAGCAGCTTAATAATAAGCGCAAACTACAATGAGCAGTTCTTC.

This chain's CDR3 is CASSPGTFHTEAFF. The DNA for the CDR3 is TGTGCCAGCAGCCCCGGGACTTTCCACACTGAAGCTTTCTTT. This chain joins TRBV7-2 and TRBJ1-1; D may be TRBD1 (5 bases). There are 14 residues in the CDR3. V was pared by 5 bases and J by 3 bases, with 13 bases between. Germline V CDR1 and CDR2: SGHTA, FQGNSA.